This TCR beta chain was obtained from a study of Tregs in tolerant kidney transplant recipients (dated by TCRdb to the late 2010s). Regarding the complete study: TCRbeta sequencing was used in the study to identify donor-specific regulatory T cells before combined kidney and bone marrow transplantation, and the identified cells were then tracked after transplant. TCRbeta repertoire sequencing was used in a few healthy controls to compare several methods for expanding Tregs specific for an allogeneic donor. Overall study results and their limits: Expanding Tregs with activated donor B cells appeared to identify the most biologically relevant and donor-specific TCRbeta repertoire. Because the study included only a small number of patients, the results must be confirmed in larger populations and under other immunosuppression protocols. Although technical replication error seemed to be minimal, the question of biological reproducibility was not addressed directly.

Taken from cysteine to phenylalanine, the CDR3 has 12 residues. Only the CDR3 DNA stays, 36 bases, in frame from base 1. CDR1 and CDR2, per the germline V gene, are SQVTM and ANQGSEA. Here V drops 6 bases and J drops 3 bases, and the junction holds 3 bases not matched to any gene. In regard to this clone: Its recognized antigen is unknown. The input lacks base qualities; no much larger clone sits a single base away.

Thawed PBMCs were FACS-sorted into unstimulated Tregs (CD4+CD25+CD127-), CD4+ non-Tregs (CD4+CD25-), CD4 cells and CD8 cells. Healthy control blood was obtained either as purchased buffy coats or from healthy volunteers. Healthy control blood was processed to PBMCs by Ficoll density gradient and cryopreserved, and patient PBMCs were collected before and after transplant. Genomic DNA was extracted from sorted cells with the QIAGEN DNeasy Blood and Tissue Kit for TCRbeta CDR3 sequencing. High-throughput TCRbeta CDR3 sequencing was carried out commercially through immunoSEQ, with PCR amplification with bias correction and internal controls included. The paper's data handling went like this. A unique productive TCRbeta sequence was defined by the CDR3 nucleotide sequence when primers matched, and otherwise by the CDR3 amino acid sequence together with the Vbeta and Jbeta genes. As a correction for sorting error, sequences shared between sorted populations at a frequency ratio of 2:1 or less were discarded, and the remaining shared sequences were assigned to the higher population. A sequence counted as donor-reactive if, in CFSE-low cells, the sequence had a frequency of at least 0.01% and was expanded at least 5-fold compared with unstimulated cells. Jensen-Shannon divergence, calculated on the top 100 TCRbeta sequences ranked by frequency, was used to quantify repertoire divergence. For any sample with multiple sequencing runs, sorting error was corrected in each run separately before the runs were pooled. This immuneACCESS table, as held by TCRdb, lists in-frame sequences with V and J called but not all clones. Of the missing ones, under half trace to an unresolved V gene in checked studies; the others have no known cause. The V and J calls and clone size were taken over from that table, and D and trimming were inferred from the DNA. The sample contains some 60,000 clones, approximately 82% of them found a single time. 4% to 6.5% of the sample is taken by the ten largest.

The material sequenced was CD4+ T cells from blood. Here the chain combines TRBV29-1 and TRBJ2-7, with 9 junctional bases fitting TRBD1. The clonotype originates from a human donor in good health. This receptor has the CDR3 CSVGGQGYEQYF. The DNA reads TGCAGCGTGGGGGGACAGGGCTACGAGCAGTACTTC.